This T cell receptor (beta chain) was recorded in a study of PD-1 blockade in classical Hodgkin lymphoma. Using immunoSEQ multiplex PCR, the repertoire was profiled, and TCRdb retains in-frame clones only, with some absent. Among 96,000 or so clones listed, 93% were seen once. Trimming removed 2 bases from V and 6 bases from J, with 13 bases in between. The CDR3 loop spans 15 amino acids. The germline gives CDR1 SGHDN, CDR2 FVKESK. Noted time point: cycle 4 day 1 (C4D1), after more than five weeks of nivolumab. Patients all relapsed after autologous stem cell transplantation, and there was variation in brentuximab vedotin exposure.

This material consisted of peripheral blood mononuclear cells (PBMCs), taken before the fourth cycle of nivolumab. This sequence joins TRBV14 and TRBJ2-2; D possibly matches TRBD1 or TRBD2 (5 bases each). The source is a human donor with classical Hodgkin lymphoma. The CDR3: CASSQQGPRAGELFF. The CDR3 DNA reads as TGTGCCAGCAGCCAACAGGGACCAAGAGCCGGGGAGCTGTTTTTT.